The 4 T cell receptor beta chains presented below share a single source sample, sequenced in a study of shared T cell receptors in the human thymus. Profiling relied on immunoSEQ multiplex PCR, and the TCRdb table lists in-frame clones only, not all of them. The sample has fewer than 700,000 clones, roughly 88% seen once. These data were also reused for a study on human thymus T cells.

Sequenced sample: thymocytes. These receptors were taken from a boy younger than two with a congenital heart defect.

This clone was picked up one time. The rearrangement links TRBV6-5 to TRBJ2-2, with D maybe TRBD1 (6 bases). The length of the CDR3 is 16 residues. With 0 bases removed from V and 8 bases from J, the gap between germline ends came to 16 bases. Germline-derived CDR1 and CDR2 are MNHEY and SVGAGI. The CDR3 here is CASSYSVGRGQGELFF. In nucleotides, the CDR3 is TGTGCCAGCAGTTACTCGGTGGGGCGCGGACAGGGGGAGCTGTTTTTT.

V usage is TRBV11-1 and J usage is TRBJ2-7; 9 nucleotides align to TRBD2. V was clipped by 2 bases and J by 1 base; unmatched bases: 9. In germline, CDR1 is SGHAT, CDR2 FQDESV (reference sequence). This CDR3 contains 17 residues. The CDR3 sequence: CASSLWSSGNHSYEQYF. In DNA, the CDR3 is TGTGCCAGCAGCTTATGGTCTAGCGGGAACCATTCCTACGAGCAGTACTTC.

The J gene is TRBJ1-1, the V gene TRBV19, with TRBD1 matching 9 bases. The CDR3 consists of 16 residues. From germline, CDR1 is LNHDA and CDR2 SQIVND (reference sequence). V lost 4 bases, J lost 1 base, and 7 bases stayed unmatched. DNA for the CDR3: TGTGCCAGTAGTAAAACAGGGGGCAGACGGAACACTGAAGCTTTCTTT. Translation: CASSKTGGRRNTEAFF. Complete variable domain (other parts from reference TRBV19 and TRBJ1-1): DGGITQSPKYLFRKEGQNVTLSCEQNLNHDAMYWYRQDPGQGLRLIYYSQIVNDFQKGDIAEGYSVSREKKESFPLTVTSAQKNPTAFYLCASSKTGGRRNTEAFFGQGTRLTVV.

This chain joins TRBV4-3 and TRBJ1-1; a possible D gene is TRBD1 (5 bases). Germline CDR1 reads LGHNA; CDR2 reads YSLEER. The CDR3 covers 16 residues. The ends were cut back, 4 bases at V and 5 bases at J, with 20 bases in the middle. The CDR3 sequence is CASSLSGFVNWTEAFF. CDR3 nucleotide sequence: TGCGCCAGCAGCCTCTCAGGGTTCGTAAACTGGACTGAAGCTTTCTTT.